The clone carrying this TCR beta chain was found a few times. These data are taken from a study of identical twins. MiXCR, applied by TCRdb to the 5' RACE reads, yields one record per CDR3 protein. The sample includes roughly 260,000 distinct CDR3 sequences, 7.5% seen only once; the top ten take under 6.5%. Germline values: CDR1 LGHDT, CDR2 YNNKEL (reference sequence). Trimming left V 1 base short and J 7 bases short, with 18 bases between. CDR3 length: 16 amino acids. The sample was also linked to a second study, of yellow fever vaccine responses in identical twins.

The source of this sequence is a young woman in good health. The chain combines TRBV3-1 with TRBJ2-3; D is perhaps TRBD1 (6 bases). Sequences were obtained from CD8+ T cells sorted from blood. CDR3 sequence reads: CASSQAPDRMSNTQYF. The CDR3 DNA follows: TGTGCCAGCAGCCAAGCCCCTGACAGGATGAGCAATACGCAGTATTTT.